Below, 9 T cell receptor beta chains from the same sample are listed, as sequenced in a study of blood T cell repertoires in COVID-19. Libraries were prepared by immunoSEQ multiplex PCR; TCRdb keeps only in-frame clonotypes and omits some of them. The sample has fewer than 400,000 clones; around 86% are singletons. Sequencing input: PBMCs or T cells enriched from blood (not recorded which). Receptors were obtained from a man between 60 and 75 years old who had recovered from COVID-19.

In its sample, this clone was seen a few times. This chain connects TRBV7-9 to TRBJ2-2; TRBD1 might be the D (5 bases). The germline V gene has CDR1 SEHNR and CDR2 FQNEAQ (reference sequence). This CDR3 region has 17 residues. Trimming stripped 4 bases from V and 4 bases from J, with 19 bases between. The CDR3 coding sequence is TGTGCCAGCAGCTCAGGGCCGTTTACCCAACTCACCGGGGAGCTGTTTTTT. Protein sequence: CASSSGPFTQLTGELFF.

The CDR3 bases are TGTGCCAGTATTGGGCGCCGGGGAGCAACTAATGAAAAACTGTTTTTT. It is translated as CASIGRRGATNEKLFF. The chain has TRBV19 and TRBJ1-4, with D hard to call. The CDR3 extends over 16 amino acids. The germline CDR1 and CDR2 sequences are LNHDA and SQIVND (reference sequence). The V end lost 7 bases, the J end lost 0 bases, and 15 bases lay between the germline ends.

V and J are TRBV5-4 and TRBJ1-1; D might be TRBD1 (5 bases). The CDR3 length is 15 residues. The V end lost 6 bases, the J end lost 3 bases, and 18 bases lay between the germline ends. CDR1 SGHNT and CDR2 YYREEE come from the germline V gene (reference sequence). CDR3 sequence reads: CASNPTPGDDTEAFF. The CDR3 bases are TGTGCCAGCAACCCCACCCCGGGGGATGACACTGAAGCTTTCTTT.

The rearrangement links TRBV19 to TRBJ1-2, with a weak D call TRBD1 (5 bases). The CDR3 covers 18 residues. Germline V gene lookup returns CDR1 LNHDA and CDR2 SQIVND (reference sequence). V was clipped by 4 bases and J by 0 bases, with 21 bases between them. CDR3 sequence (DNA): TGTGCCAGTAGTAGGTCCAGTACAGGCGGATTGCCTAACTATGGCTACACCTTC. Translated, it gives CASSRSSTGGLPNYGYTF.

V and J are TRBV9 and TRBJ2-5; 11 bases are a match to TRBD1. With V trimmed by 0 bases and J by 4 bases, 5 bases remained unmatched. Germline V lookup: CDR1 SGDLS, CDR2 YYNGEE. The CDR3 is 16 residues long. CDR3 DNA sequence: TGTGCCAGCAGCGTAGTAGGGACAGGGGGATTAGAGACCCAGTACTTC. It codes for CASSVVGTGGLETQYF.

The chain links TRBV6-5 to TRBJ1-5; 8 bases agree with TRBD1. The CDR3 runs 16 residues. V gave up 2 bases and J gave up 7 bases; unmatched junction bases: 10. Germline CDR1 reads MNHEY; CDR2 reads SVGAGI. CDR3 nucleotides: TGTGCCAGCAGTTACGGGAGACAGGGGTCTCAGCAGCCCCAGCATTTT. Encoded protein: CASSYGRQGSQQPQHF.

This chain connects TRBV10-2 to TRBJ1-1, with TRBD1 matching 7 bases. Germline V gives CDR1 WSHSY, CDR2 SAAADI. This CDR3 has 14 residues. Trimming took 7 bases from V and 3 from J; bases not matched to a gene: 8. For the CDR3, the DNA is TGCGCCAGCAAAACCCGACAGGGATACACTGAAGCTTTCTTT. Amino acids: CASKTRQGYTEAFF.

The genes are TRBV7-3 and TRBJ2-1, with TRBD1 matching over 8 bases. CDR1 is SGHTA and CDR2 is FQGTGA in the germline V gene. CDR3 size: 15 residues. The V and J ends lost 4 bases and 2 bases, in that order; junction bases with no gene match: 4. In nucleotides, the CDR3 is TGTGCCAGCAGCTCACGACAGGGGACCTACAATGAGCAGTTCTTC. As protein: CASSSRQGTYNEQFF. The variable domain in full, with the rest retrieved from reference TRBV7-3 and TRBJ2-1, is GAGVSQTPSNKVTEKGKYVELRCDPISGHTALYWYRQSLGQGPEFLIYFQGTGAADDSGLPNDRFFAVRPEGSVSTLKIQRTERGDSAVYLCASSSRQGTYNEQFFGPGTRLTVL.

The chain recombines TRBV7-6 with TRBJ1-1; D is perhaps TRBD1 (6 bases). Deletions cut 6 bases from V and 1 base from J, with 15 bases between. The CDR3 is 15 amino acids. Germline-derived CDR1 and CDR2 are SGHVS and FNYEAQ. This CDR3 is CASRDSYRPNTEAFF. The DNA of the CDR3 is TGTGCCAGCAGGGACAGCTACCGGCCGAACACTGAAGCTTTCTTT.